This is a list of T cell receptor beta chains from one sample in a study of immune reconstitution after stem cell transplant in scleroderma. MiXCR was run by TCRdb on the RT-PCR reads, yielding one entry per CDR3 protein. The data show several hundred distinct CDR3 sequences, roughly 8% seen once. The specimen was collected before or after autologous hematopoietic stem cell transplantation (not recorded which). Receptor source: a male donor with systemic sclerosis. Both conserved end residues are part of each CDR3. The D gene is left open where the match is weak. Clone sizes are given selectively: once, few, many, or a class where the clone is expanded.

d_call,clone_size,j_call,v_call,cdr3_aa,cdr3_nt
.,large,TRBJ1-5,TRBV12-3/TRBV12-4,CASSLISGQPQHF,TGTGCCAGCAGTTTAATATCGGGTCAGCCCCAGCATTTT
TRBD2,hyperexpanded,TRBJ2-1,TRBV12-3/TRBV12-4,CASSLEGLAFVNEQFF,TGTGCCAGCAGTTTAGAGGGACTAGCGTTCGTTAATGAGCAGTTCTTC
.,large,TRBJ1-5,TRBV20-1,CSARVPGDQPQHF,TGCAGTGCTAGAGTTCCGGGGGATCAGCCCCAGCATTTT
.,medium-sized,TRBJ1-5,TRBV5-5,CASSLERGRQPQHF,TGTGCCAGCAGCTTGGAACGGGGTCGTCAGCCCCAGCATTTT
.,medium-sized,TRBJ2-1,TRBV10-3,CAISAYDYNEQFF,TGTGCCATCAGTGCGTACGACTACAATGAGCAGTTCTTC
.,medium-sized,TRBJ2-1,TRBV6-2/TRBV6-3,CASKPVRQGGYYNEQFF,TGTGCCAGCAAACCCGTGCGACAGGGAGGCTACTACAATGAGCAGTTCTTC
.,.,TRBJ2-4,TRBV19,CASKEGGGNIQYF,TGTGCCAGTAAGGAGGGAGGCGGAAACATTCAGTACTTC
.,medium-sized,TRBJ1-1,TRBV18,CASSPQGNTEAFF,TGTGCCAGCTCACCGCAGGGTAACACTGAAGCTTTCTTT
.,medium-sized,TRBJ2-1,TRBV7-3,CASSSTPLTARAKRSVNEQFF,TGTGCCAGCAGCTCTACACCCTTAACGGCCCGGGCGAAGCGGTCTGTGAATGAGCAGTTCTTC
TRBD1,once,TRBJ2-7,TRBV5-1,CASSDSHTGGRYEQYF,TGCGCCAGCAGCGACTCCCACACAGGGGGCAGATACGAGCAGTACTTC
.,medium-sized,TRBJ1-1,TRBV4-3,CASSRLGGVEAFF,TGCGCCAGCAGCCGCTTGGGGGGCGTTGAAGCTTTCTTT
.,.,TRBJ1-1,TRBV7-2,CASSYLDKAFF,TGTGCCAGCAGCTACTTGGATAAAGCTTTCTTT
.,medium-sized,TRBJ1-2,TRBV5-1,CASSLAATNYGYTF,TGCGCCAGCAGCTTGGCGGCCACTAACTATGGCTACACCTTC
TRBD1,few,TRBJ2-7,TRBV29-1,CSIRSRDRSYEQYF,TGCAGCATACGATCCCGGGACAGGAGCTACGAGCAGTACTTC
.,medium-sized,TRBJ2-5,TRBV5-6,CASQIRETQYF,TGTGCCAGCCAGATCAGAGAGACCCAGTACTTC
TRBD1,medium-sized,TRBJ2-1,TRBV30,CAWSHRDRVSHEQFF,TGTGCCTGGAGTCACCGGGACAGGGTATCCCATGAGCAGTTCTTC
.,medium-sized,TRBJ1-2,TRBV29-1,CSVEDWWGAGYGYTF,TGCAGCGTTGAAGATTGGTGGGGGGCTGGTTATGGCTACACCTTC
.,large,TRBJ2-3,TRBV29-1,CSATGSGTDTQYF,TGCAGCGCCACGGGGAGCGGCACAGATACGCAGTATTTT
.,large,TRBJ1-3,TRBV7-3,CASSPNSRSQPLGCSGNTIYF,TGTGCCAGCAGCCCCAATTCACGGTCCCAACCTCTCGGATGTTCTGGAAACACCATATATTTT
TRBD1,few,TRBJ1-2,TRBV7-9,CASSSVTGVGGGYTF,TGTGCCAGCAGCTCGGTGACAGGGGTCGGTGGTGGCTACACCTTC